Each of the 23 T cell receptor beta chains below was sequenced from the same sample in a study of T cells in localized non-small cell lung cancer. This table comes from immunoSEQ multiplex PCR, and its TCRdb copy is limited to in-frame clones, with some not included. The sample includes around 30,000 clones, 85% to 95% of them seen just once. This specimen was peripheral blood, taken before any cancer treatment. Every receptor here comes from a female donor older than 55 with stage I lung adenocarcinoma.

This clone came up once. This sequence joins TRBV7-2 and TRBJ1-1; D is perhaps TRBD1 (5 bases). The V gene lost 3 bases and the J gene lost 1 base, with 12 bases spanning the gap. The CDR3 sequence is 15 residues long. Looked up from germline, CDR1 is SGHTA and CDR2 is FQGNSA. For the CDR3, the DNA is TGTGCCAGCAGCTTGCGGGGGTCCTCGAACACTGAAGCTTTCTTT. Encoded protein: CASSLRGSSNTEAFF.

This sequence joins TRBV6-5 and TRBJ1-2, with TRBD1 matching over 7 bases. Trimming took 4 bases from V and 4 from J; bases not matched to a gene: 3. Germline CDR1 MNHEY, CDR2 SVGAGI. This CDR3 comprises 13 residues. The CDR3 nucleotides are TGTGCCAGCAGTTTGGACAGGACCTATGGCTACACCTTC. This sequence encodes CASSLDRTYGYTF.

The table lists this clone with a count of one. The V gene is TRBV28, the J gene TRBJ2-5, with D perhaps matching TRBD1 (5 bases). Germline assignment: CDR1 MDHEN and CDR2 SYDVKM. V lost 2 bases to trimming and J lost 4 bases, with 11 bases between them. The CDR3 consists of 14 residues. The CDR3 sequence: CASSLRGRIETQYF. For the CDR3, the DNA is TGTGCCAGCAGTTTAAGGGGTAGGATAGAGACCCAGTACTTC.

This rearrangement joins TRBV25-1 to TRBJ1-3; no clear D gene. CDR1 and CDR2 from the germline V gene are MGHDK and SYGVNS. The CDR3 is 17 residues long. V shed 3 bases and J shed 1 base, with 16 bases lying between them. The CDR3 loop reads CASSDVGLSPSGNTIYF. CDR3 bases: TGTGCCAGCAGTGACGTCGGCCTGAGCCCGTCTGGAAACACCATATATTTT.

This clone was seen a handful of times. The chain links TRBV6-1 to TRBJ1-5; D gene uncertain. Trimming took 2 bases from V and 6 from J, leaving 8 bases between them. The CDR3 covers 13 residues. The germline gives CDR1 MNHNS, CDR2 SASEGT. Here the CDR3 reads CASSEYRGQPQHF. CDR3 DNA: TGTGCCAGCAGTGAATATCGTGGTCAGCCCCAGCATTTT.

The chain couples TRBV7-6 to TRBJ1-4; D is undetermined. This CDR3 spans 16 amino acids. Germline CDR1 SGHVS, CDR2 FNYEAQ. The V and J ends lost 2 bases and 0 bases respectively, with 10 bases between them. The CDR3 loop is CASSLIPIATNEKLFF. The CDR3 bases are TGTGCCAGCAGCTTAATCCCGATTGCAACTAATGAAAAACTGTTTTTT.

This chain uses TRBV6-5 with TRBJ1-1, with TRBD1 matching over 8 bases. Unmatched junction bases numbered 8, after V lost 10 bases and J lost 7 bases. The CDR3 is 12 residues long. CDR1 is MNHEY, CDR2 SVGAGI, per germline. The chain's CDR3 is CATRSQGVEAFF. CDR3 DNA sequence: TGTGCCACTAGATCACAGGGGGTTGAAGCTTTCTTT.

V is TRBV6-1 and J is TRBJ1-1, with TRBD1 as a possible D gene (6 bases). Looked up from germline, CDR1 is MNHNS and CDR2 is SASEGT. This CDR3 spans 19 amino acids. Between the trimmed V and J ends, which lost 2 bases and 3 bases, there was a span of 25 bases. The CDR3 sequence is CASSENTGQFLSDYTEAFF. The CDR3 DNA reads as TGTGCCAGCAGTGAAAATACAGGACAGTTTCTTTCGGATTACACTGAAGCTTTCTTT.

The V and J genes are TRBV18 and TRBJ2-1; D remains unclear. Trimming cost V 3 bases and J 7 bases, with 10 bases left between them. Germline loops: CDR1 KGHSH, CDR2 LQKENI. This CDR3 spans 13 amino acids. The CDR3 DNA reads TGTGCCAGCTCACCCCAGAGTAAAAATGAGCAGTTCTTC. Its translation: CASSPQSKNEQFF.

This clone was found a few times. V is TRBV28 and J is TRBJ1-1; D is unresolved. V lost 2 bases, J lost 11 bases, and 12 bases lay in between. The germline V gene has CDR1 MDHEN and CDR2 SYDVKM. There are 12 residues in the CDR3. CDR3 protein: CASSLVDGPAFF. The CDR3 DNA reads TGTGCCAGCAGTTTAGTGGACGGCCCTGCTTTCTTT.

V is TRBV27 and J is TRBJ1-2; TRBD1 is a possible D gene (6 bases). The CDR3 is 14 amino acids. Per germline, CDR1 MNHEY and CDR2 SMNVEV (reference sequence). Trimming left V 3 bases short and J 10 bases short, with 18 bases between. The DNA for the CDR3 is TGTGCCAGCAGTTTTGGGGGGACACCAATGACCTACACCTTC. It codes for CASSFGGTPMTYTF.

The genes are TRBV6-6 and TRBJ1-2; possible D gene TRBD1, 5 bases. V lost 0 bases, J lost 1 base, and 9 bases lay in between. CDR1 MNHNY and CDR2 SVGAGI come from the germline V gene (reference sequence). The CDR3 is 15 residues long. The CDR3 DNA reads as TGTGCCAGCAGTTACTCGGTGGGGGGTAACTATGGCTACACCTTC. Encoded protein: CASSYSVGGNYGYTF.

The chain carries TRBV19 and TRBJ2-7; the match to TRBD1 covers 9 bases. Unmatched junction bases numbered 11, after V lost 7 bases and J lost 4 bases. Germline CDR1 is LNHDA and CDR2 is SQIVND (reference sequence). The CDR3 is 15 residues long. This CDR3 reads CASTNKGQGTYEQYF. The CDR3 DNA follows: TGTGCCAGTACCAACAAGGGACAGGGAACTTACGAGCAGTACTTC. Full variable domain (outside the CDR3, taken from reference TRBV19 and TRBJ2-7): DGGITQSPKYLFRKEGQNVTLSCEQNLNHDAMYWYRQDPGQGLRLIYYSQIVNDFQKGDIAEGYSVSREKKESFPLTVTSAQKNPTAFYLCASTNKGQGTYEQYFGPGTRLTVT.

The chain joins TRBV10-2 to TRBJ1-2, with D uncertain. Germline V gene data show CDR1 as WSHSY and CDR2 as SAAADI. Trimming shortened V by 0 bases and J by 4 bases, and 6 bases separated the two germline ends. The CDR3 has 13 amino acids. Here the CDR3 reads CASSESYAYGYTF. For the CDR3, the DNA is TGCGCCAGCAGTGAGTCGTATGCCTATGGCTACACCTTC.

CDR3 nucleotide sequence: TGTGCCAGCAGCTCCGGACTAGCGGGGGGGGCGAATACGCAGTATTTT. The encoded protein is CASSSGLAGGANTQYF. The chain links TRBV7-8 to TRBJ2-3; 15 nucleotides match TRBD2. The ends lost 4 bases at V and 7 bases at J; junction bases unmatched: 6. This CDR3 is 16 amino acids long. CDR1 is SGHVS and CDR2 is FQNEAQ in the germline V gene.

The chain uses TRBV28 and TRBJ2-3; D might be TRBD2 (5 bases). Germline assignment: CDR1 MDHEN and CDR2 SYDVKM. This CDR3 comprises 14 residues. Deletions cut 3 bases from V and 0 bases from J, with 7 bases between. The DNA for the CDR3 is TGTGCCAGCAGTTTTAGGAGGAGCACAGATACGCAGTATTTT. It encodes CASSFRRSTDTQYF.

The chain couples TRBV20-1 to TRBJ2-5; D is uncertain. The germline gives CDR1 DFQATT, CDR2 SNEGSKA (reference sequence). The CDR3 is made up of 11 amino acids. V was clipped by 6 bases and J by 5 bases, with 10 bases between them. CDR3 amino acids: CSAIFRETQYF. The CDR3 DNA reads as TGCAGTGCGATTTTTAGGGAGACCCAGTACTTC.

The chain has TRBV5-1 and TRBJ2-6; 9 nucleotides line up with TRBD1. This CDR3 is built from 16 residues. Germline loops: CDR1 SGHRS, CDR2 YFSETQ. The ends lost 4 bases at V and 3 bases at J; junction bases unmatched: 5. CDR3 sequence (DNA): TGCGCCAGCAGCCCGGGACAGGGTCTTGGGGCCAACGTCCTGACTTTC. This encodes CASSPGQGLGANVLTF.

The V and J genes are TRBV6-1 and TRBJ2-5; 11 positions match TRBD1. The CDR3 has 18 amino acids. V dropped 4 bases and J dropped 5; count of bases not matched to a gene: 15. Germline CDR1 MNHNS, CDR2 SASEGT. This CDR3 is CASSGTGQGVGVGETQYF. The CDR3 DNA is TGTGCCAGCAGTGGCACGGGACAGGGGGTGGGGGTCGGGGAGACCCAGTACTTC.

This clone was picked up one time. In DNA, the CDR3 is TGTGCCAGCAGCTTGGTTGGGAGGGAGACCCAGTACTTC. Its protein is CASSLVGRETQYF. The chain is built from TRBV5-4 and TRBJ2-5, with D tentatively TRBD2 (6 bases). The CDR3 extends over 13 amino acids. Germline-derived CDR1 and CDR2 are SGHNT and YYREEE (reference sequence). V lost 0 bases and J lost 5, with 8 bases in between.

The rearrangement links TRBV11-2 to TRBJ1-1; D perhaps matches TRBD1 (6 bases). The CDR3 is 13 amino acids. V dropped 5 bases and J dropped 2 bases, with 9 bases sitting between them. From germline, CDR1 is SGHAT and CDR2 FQNNGV. The CDR3 DNA sequence: TGTGCCAGCAGCCTTGGGACAAACACTGAAGCTTTCTTT. This codes for CASSLGTNTEAFF.

V usage is TRBV7-8 and J usage is TRBJ2-1, with 11 bases fitting TRBD2. This CDR3 is built from 18 residues. V dropped 5 bases and J dropped 5; count of bases not matched to a gene: 14. Germline loops: CDR1 SGHVS, CDR2 FQNEAQ. The CDR3 here is CASSIKPAGTSGNNEQFF. CDR3 nucleotides: TGTGCCAGCAGCATAAAACCCGCCGGGACTAGCGGCAACAATGAGCAGTTCTTC.

The chain recombines TRBV11-2 with TRBJ2-5; no firm D call. The V and J ends lost 0 bases and 5 bases respectively, with 4 bases between them. The CDR3 spans 12 residues. Germline CDR1 SGHAT, CDR2 FQNNGV. In nucleotides, the CDR3 is TGTGCCAGCAGCTTAGACTGGGAGACCCAGTACTTC. Translation: CASSLDWETQYF.